The T cell receptor (beta chain) under discussion was sequenced for a study of tumor and adjacent non-tumor tissue in lung cancer. Study-wide background: There were fewer than 15 adenocarcinoma, a couple of squamous cell carcinoma and 1 small cell lung cancer cases.

Three rounds of nested PCR, following a modified ARM-PCR protocol, produced the TCRbeta library. Each CDR3 protein is one row after TCRdb ran MiXCR on the multiplex PCR reads. This sample yields approximately 120,000 distinct CDR3 sequences, of which under 65% are seen a single time; 15% to 20% belongs to the top ten. CDR1 is ENHRY and CDR2 is SYGVKD in the germline V gene. This CDR3 contains 14 residues. RNA was extracted from bulk tissue without any cell sorting. The normal lung tissue was taken more than 3 cm from the tumor edge. As concerns this clonotype: The junction and the germline gene differ at one end; a read error may be behind it.

The chain joins TRBV10-3 to TRBJ2-1, with 7 bases fitting TRBD2. Sample: distant non-tumor lung tissue. The receptor was derived from a man in his sixties with non-small cell lung cancer. CDR3 sequence (DNA): TGTGTCATCAGTGGGGTAGGGAGGGGCAATGAGCAGTTCTTC. This translates into CVISGVGRGNEQFF.